This T cell receptor (beta chain) was identified in a study of cytomegalovirus exposure and HLA in healthy donors. Study findings and constraints: Most TCR beta V segments were productive about 90% or about 30% of the time in an earlier analysis.

The CDR3 spans 17 residues. The germline CDR1 and CDR2 sequences are SGHNT and YENEEA. The V gene lost 0 bases and the J gene lost 2 bases, with 13 bases spanning the gap. The PCR was carried out with 60 Vbeta primers and 13 Jbeta primers. Only in-frame clones appear in the TCRdb table, and some are missing; sequencing was by immunoSEQ multiplex PCR. This table holds 150,000 to 200,000 clones, about 80% found once. The donors (healthy individuals) were bone marrow donors. In regard to this clone: Its specificity is not known.

This clonotype was obtained from a woman aged 18-29 years in good health and CMV-seropositive. Sample: PBMCs. The chain employs TRBV11-3 and TRBJ2-2; no clear D gene. The CDR3 here is CASSLDSFTVNTGELFF. The CDR3 DNA is TGTGCCAGCAGCTTAGACTCGTTTACGGTAAACACCGGGGAGCTGTTTTTT.